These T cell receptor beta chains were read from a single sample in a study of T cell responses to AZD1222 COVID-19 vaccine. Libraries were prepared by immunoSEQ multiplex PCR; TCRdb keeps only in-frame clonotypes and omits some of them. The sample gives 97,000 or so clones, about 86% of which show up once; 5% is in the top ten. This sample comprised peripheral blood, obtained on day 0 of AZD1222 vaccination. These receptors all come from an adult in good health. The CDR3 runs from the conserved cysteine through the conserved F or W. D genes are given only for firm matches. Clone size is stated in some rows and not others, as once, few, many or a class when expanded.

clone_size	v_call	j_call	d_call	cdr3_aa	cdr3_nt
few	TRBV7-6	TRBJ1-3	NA	CASSLPGNTIYF	TGTGCCAGCAGCCTGCCTGGAAACACCATATATTTT
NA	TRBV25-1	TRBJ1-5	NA	CASSGPRQEPQHF	TGTGCCAGCAGTGGCCCCCGACAGGAGCCCCAGCATTTT
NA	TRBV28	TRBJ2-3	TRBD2	CASSLGRGRVQDTQYF	TGTGCCAGCAGTTTAGGGAGGGGTAGGGTGCAAGATACGCAGTATTTT
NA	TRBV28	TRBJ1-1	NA	CASSTGPLNTEAFF	TGTGCCAGCAGTACAGGGCCCTTGAACACTGAAGCTTTCTTT
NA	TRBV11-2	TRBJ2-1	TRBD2	CASSLSILAGDLYNEQFF	TGTGCCAGCAGCTTATCAATTCTAGCGGGAGATTTATACAATGAGCAGTTCTTC
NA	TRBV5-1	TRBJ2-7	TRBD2	CASSLVSGSKPYEQYF	TGCGCCAGCAGCTTGGTTAGCGGGAGTAAGCCCTACGAGCAGTACTTC
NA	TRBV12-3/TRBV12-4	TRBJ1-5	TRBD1	CASSNIPGQEHF	TGTGCCAGCAGTAATATTCCGGGACAGGAGCATTTT
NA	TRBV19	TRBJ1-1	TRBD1	CASSTRQGGDTEAFF	TGTGCCAGTAGTACCCGACAGGGAGGAGACACTGAAGCTTTCTTT
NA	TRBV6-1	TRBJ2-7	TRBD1	CASSELGTGAQTYEQYF	TGTGCCAGCAGTGAATTAGGAACAGGGGCCCAAACCTACGAGCAGTACTTC
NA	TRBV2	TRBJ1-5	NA	CASSVAVGQPQHF	TGTGCCAGCAGTGTGGCTGTGGGGCAGCCCCAGCATTTT
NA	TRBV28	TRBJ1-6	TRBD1	CASSSGTGGENSPLHF	TGTGCCAGCAGTTCCGGGACAGGGGGCGAAAATTCACCCCTCCACTTT
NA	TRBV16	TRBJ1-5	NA	CASSQRTGNQPQHF	TGTGCCAGCAGCCAAAGGACAGGCAATCAGCCCCAGCATTTT
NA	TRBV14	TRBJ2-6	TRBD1	CASSHWDRSYSGANVLTF	TGTGCCAGCAGCCACTGGGACAGGTCCTACTCTGGGGCCAACGTCCTGACTTTC
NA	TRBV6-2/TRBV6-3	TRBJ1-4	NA	CASSPGRGARPNEKLFF	TGTGCCAGCAGCCCCGGGAGGGGCGCCAGACCAAATGAAAAACTGTTTTTT
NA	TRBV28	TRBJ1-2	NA	CASSPSGLVPGYTF	TGTGCCAGCAGCCCCAGCGGACTTGTTCCGGGCTACACCTTC
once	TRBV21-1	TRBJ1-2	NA	CASSKATGQGANYGYTF	TGTGCCAGCAGCAAAGCGACGGGACAGGGGGCTAACTATGGCTACACCTTC
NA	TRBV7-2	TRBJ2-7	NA	CASSITAQAGYEQYF	TGTGCCAGCAGCATAACGGCACAGGCGGGGTACGAGCAGTACTTC